The 32 T cell receptor beta chains below come from one sample, sequenced in a study of blood T cell repertoires in COVID-19. Profiled with immunoSEQ multiplex PCR; TCRdb holds only in-frame clones, not every one. Of roughly 140,000 clones in the sample, around four fifths are singletons; the top ten hold more than 5.5%. Sequencing was done on a sample of PBMCs or T cells enriched from blood (not recorded which). Every receptor here comes from a man over 45 who had recovered from COVID-19.

V usage is TRBV3-1 (or the pseudogene TRBV3-2) and J usage is TRBJ1-6, with a possible D match to TRBD1 (5 bases). Germline values: CDR1 LGHDT, CDR2 YNNKEL (reference sequence). Trimming pared 3 bases from V and 5 bases from J, leaving 5 bases between. The CDR3 spans 13 residues. The CDR3 sequence is CASSQTDNSPLHF. The CDR3 coding sequence is TGTGCCAGCAGCCAGACAGATAATTCACCCCTCCACTTT.

The chain carries TRBV3-1 (or the pseudogene TRBV3-2) and TRBJ2-1; TRBD1 is a possible D gene (6 bases). V was clipped by 0 bases and J by 0 bases, with 15 bases between them. The CDR3 has 18 residues. Germline V gives CDR1 LGHDT, CDR2 YNNKEL (reference sequence). The CDR3, as DNA: TGTGCCAGCAGCCAAGATTTGAGGACAGCAGACTCCTACAATGAGCAGTTCTTC. Translated, it gives CASSQDLRTADSYNEQFF.

The chain couples TRBV11-2 to TRBJ2-5, with TRBD2 matching over 11 bases. The germline V gene has CDR1 SGHAT and CDR2 FQNNGV. The CDR3 contains 15 residues. Germline trimming cut 5 bases from V and 5 bases from J; bases unmatched to any gene: 7. In nucleotides, the CDR3 is TGTGCCAGCAGCGATACTAGCGGGGGCGGCGAGACCCAGTACTTC. This sequence encodes CASSDTSGGGETQYF. The full variable domain, in which reference TRBV11-2 and TRBJ2-5 provide the parts outside the CDR3, is EAGVAQSPRYKIIEKRQSVAFWCNPISGHATLYWYQQILGQGPKLLIQFQNNGVVDDSQLPKDRFSAERLKGVDSTLKIQPAKLEDSAVYLCASSDTSGGGETQYFGPGTRLLVL.

The J gene is TRBJ2-2, the V gene TRBV5-1; 13 bases align to TRBD2. The CDR3 extends over 16 amino acids. From germline, CDR1 is SGHRS and CDR2 YFSETQ. After removal of 4 bases from V and 4 bases from J, the junction contained 4 bases not matched to a gene. The CDR3 region is CASSALAGGPTGELFF. CDR3 coding DNA: TGCGCCAGCAGCGCACTAGCGGGGGGGCCCACCGGGGAGCTGTTTTTT.

In this sample, this clone turned up a few times. The V and J genes are TRBV7-3 and TRBJ2-2; D might be TRBD1 (5 bases). Germline V gene sequence: CDR1 SGHTA, CDR2 FQGTGA. V was shortened by 2 bases and J by 6 bases, with 7 bases between the two germline ends. CDR3 length: 13 residues. Written as DNA, the CDR3 is TGTGCCAGCAGCTTATCAGGGTCCGGGGAGCTGTTTTTT. This gives the protein CASSLSGSGELFF.

Details on this clone: Other DNA sequences of this sample code for an identical CDR3. The chain uses TRBV9 and TRBJ2-1; D gene unclear. With 0 bases removed from V and 2 bases from J, the gap between germline ends came to 9 bases. From germline, CDR1 is SGDLS and CDR2 YYNGEE. This CDR3 is built from 15 residues. In nucleotides, the CDR3 is TGTGCCAGCAGCGTAGCGGGTGCGGCCTACAATGAGCAGTTCTTC. It yields the protein CASSVAGAAYNEQFF.

The V call is TRBV18, the J call TRBJ1-2; TRBD1 aligns across 8 bases. Germline lookup yields CDR1 KGHSH and CDR2 LQKENI. The CDR3 runs to 15 residues. V gave up 3 bases and J gave up 3 bases; unmatched junction bases: 6. The CDR3 loop is CASSPKLTGDYGYTF. CDR3 DNA sequence: TGTGCCAGCTCACCTAAACTGACAGGGGACTATGGCTACACCTTC.

The rearrangement joins TRBV6-4 to TRBJ1-1; D call uncertain. V was shortened by 5 bases and J by 11 bases, with 18 bases between the two germline ends. Germline CDR1 reads MRHNA; CDR2 reads SNTAGT. The CDR3 loop spans 13 amino acids. This CDR3 reads CASSTRRSRQAFF. The CDR3 DNA reads TGTGCCAGCAGTACTAGACGGAGCCGTCAGGCTTTCTTT.

The chain joins TRBV5-1 to TRBJ1-1; no definite D call. The V end lost 0 bases, the J end lost 3 bases, and 6 bases lay between the germline ends. Germline V gives CDR1 SGHRS, CDR2 YFSETQ. The CDR3 totals 13 residues. The DNA for the CDR3 is TGCGCCAGCAGCTTGGGGGCCGACACTGAAGCTTTCTTT. It codes for CASSLGADTEAFF.

This clone has only a few counts. V usage is TRBV14 and J usage is TRBJ1-1; D unresolved. This CDR3 is built from 13 residues. The germline V and J ends were trimmed by 2 bases and 7 bases, with 11 bases remaining between them. The germline V gene has CDR1 SGHDN and CDR2 FVKESK. The CDR3 nucleotides are TGTGCCAGCAGCCAACAACGTGGTAGTGAAGCTTTCTTT. Translation gives CASSQQRGSEAFF.

The chain is built from TRBV3-1 (or the pseudogene TRBV3-2) and TRBJ2-5, with unresolved D. Germline V lookup: CDR1 LGHDT, CDR2 YNNKEL (reference sequence). V was clipped by 0 bases and J by 2 bases, with 10 bases between them. The CDR3 runs 15 residues. CDR3 protein: CASSQDRTPQETQYF. The CDR3 coding sequence is TGTGCCAGCAGCCAAGATAGAACTCCGCAAGAGACCCAGTACTTC.

J is TRBJ2-1 and V is TRBV7-2; a weak D match, TRBD2 (7 bases). CDR3 length: 12 residues. Between the trimmed V and J ends, which lost 3 bases and 14 bases, there was a span of 14 bases. The germline V gene has CDR1 SGHTA and CDR2 FQGNSA. The CDR3 region has the DNA TGTGCCAGCAGCTTCTCGGGGGGCCATAAGTTCTTC. Translating it yields CASSFSGGHKFF.

This chain links TRBV7-9 with TRBJ2-5; 7 bases line up with TRBD2. With 5 bases clipped from V and 1 base from J, the junction kept 13 bases outside the gene matches. Germline-derived CDR1 and CDR2 are SEHNR and FQNEAQ (reference sequence). The CDR3 is made up of 17 amino acids. The CDR3 region is CASSPTPGAGPQETQYF. For the CDR3, the DNA is TGTGCCAGCAGCCCGACTCCCGGAGCGGGGCCCCAAGAGACCCAGTACTTC.

V is TRBV6-5 and J is TRBJ2-3; TRBD2 might be the D (5 bases). The CDR3 consists of 13 residues. The germline V gene encodes CDR1 MNHEY and CDR2 SVGAGI. V lost 8 bases, J lost 1 base, and 10 bases lay in between. The CDR3 loop reads CASGSGGTDTQYF. CDR3 in DNA: TGTGCCAGCGGCAGCGGTGGCACAGATACGCAGTATTTT.

The rearrangement joins TRBV5-1 to TRBJ2-2; 8 bases are a match to TRBD1. Trimming took 3 bases from V and 5 from J; bases not matched to a gene: 3. Germline values: CDR1 SGHRS, CDR2 YFSETQ. CDR3 length: 14 amino acids. DNA for the CDR3: TGCGCCAGCAGCTCAGGGGGCCGGACCGGGGAGCTGTTTTTT. Amino acid sequence: CASSSGGRTGELFF.

The chain uses TRBV16 and TRBJ1-1, with D perhaps matching TRBD1 (5 bases). The CDR3 consists of 15 residues. Germline CDR1 reads KGHSY; CDR2 reads FQNENV. The V end lost 5 bases, the J end lost 0 bases, and 13 bases lay between the germline ends. The CDR3 coding sequence is TGTGCCAGCAGCGTCGGGGGTAGAATGAACACTGAAGCTTTCTTT. It encodes CASSVGGRMNTEAFF.

The chain combines TRBV6-5 with TRBJ1-2, with D hard to call. The CDR3 length is 15 residues. Germline lookup yields CDR1 MNHEY and CDR2 SVGAGI. V dropped 0 bases and J dropped 2 bases, with 10 bases sitting between them. DNA for the CDR3: TGTGCCAGCAGTTACTCCGGGCGGAGGAACTATGGCTACACCTTC. The encoded protein is CASSYSGRRNYGYTF.

The chain links TRBV4-1 to TRBJ2-3, with D hard to call. With 2 bases removed from V and 2 bases from J, the gap between germline ends came to 11 bases. The germline V gene has CDR1 MGHRA and CDR2 YSYEKL. The CDR3 has 15 residues. DNA of the CDR3: TGCGCCAGCAGCCAATCTCGTCTATACACAGATACGCAGTATTTT. It translates to CASSQSRLYTDTQYF.

V is TRBV3-1 (or the pseudogene TRBV3-2) and J is TRBJ2-2; 7 nucleotides align to TRBD2. This CDR3 is 15 amino acids long. Trimming cost V 1 base and J 4 bases; bases outside gene matches: 3. Germline CDR1 LGHDT, CDR2 YNNKEL (reference sequence). DNA for the CDR3: TGTGCCAGCAGCCAAGCTGGACTAGTCACCGGGGAGCTGTTTTTT. Amino acid sequence: CASSQAGLVTGELFF.

The chain has TRBV28 and TRBJ1-6, with D possibly matching TRBD1 (6 bases). The V end was cut by 6 bases, the J end by 5 bases, with 11 bases between. This CDR3 has 14 amino acids. In germline, CDR1 is MDHEN, CDR2 SYDVKM. In DNA, the CDR3 is TGTGCCAGCAGACTGGACAGCAATAATTCACCCCTCCACTTT. Translated, it gives CASRLDSNNSPLHF. Using reference TRBV28 and TRBJ1-6 for the parts outside the CDR3, the full variable domain is DVKVTQSSRYLVKRTGEKVFLECVQDMDHENMFWYRQDPGLGLRLIYFSYDVKMKEKGDIPEGYSVSREKKERFSLILESASTNQTSMYLCASRLDSNNSPLHFGNGTRLTVT.

V gene TRBV11-3 combines with J gene TRBJ1-1; D not resolved. Germline values: CDR1 SGHNT, CDR2 YENEEA. V shed 5 bases and J shed 4 bases, with 8 bases lying between them. This CDR3 has 12 residues. CDR3 nucleotide sequence: TGTGCCAGCAGCGTCGGGTCCACTGAAGCTTTCTTT. Its translation is CASSVGSTEAFF.

This rearrangement joins TRBV12-2 to TRBJ1-6. TRBV12-2 is a recognized pseudogene. CDR3 size: 13 residues. CDR3 sequence (DNA): TGTGCAAGTCGCTTAGTTATTCGGTCACCCCTCCACTTT. It translates to CASRLVIRSPLHF.

The sample holds a few counts of this clone. V is TRBV19 and J is TRBJ1-5, with 8 nucleotides matching TRBD1. Losses at the gene ends were 2 bases for V and 6 bases for J; bases not matched to a gene: 6. The CDR3 is made up of 15 amino acids. Germline values: CDR1 LNHDA, CDR2 SQIVND (reference sequence). CDR3 in amino acids: CASSIQGARSQPQHF. CDR3 coding DNA: TGTGCCAGTAGTATACAGGGGGCCCGATCTCAGCCCCAGCATTTT. The full variable domain, in which reference TRBV19 and TRBJ1-5 provide the parts outside the CDR3, is DGGITQSPKYLFRKEGQNVTLSCEQNLNHDAMYWYRQDPGQGLRLIYYSQIVNDFQKGDIAEGYSVSREKKESFPLTVTSAQKNPTAFYLCASSIQGARSQPQHFGDGTRLSIL.

The chain is built from TRBV6-5 and TRBJ2-7, with 7 bases that match TRBD2. Per the germline V gene, CDR1 is MNHEY and CDR2 is SVGAGI. This CDR3 has 13 amino acids. The V gene end was trimmed by 10 bases and the J gene end by 0 bases; junction bases not matched to a gene: 6. CDR3 in DNA: TGTGCCACGCAGTCGGGGGGCTCCTACGAGCAGTACTTC. It translates to CATQSGGSYEQYF.

The V gene is TRBV4-1, the J gene TRBJ2-7; D uncertain. The CDR3 length is 15 residues. Germline CDR1 and CDR2: MGHRA and YSYEKL. V was cut by 1 base and J by 2 bases, with 12 bases left in between. As DNA, the CDR3 is TGCGCCAGCAGCCAAGCGCTGCAGGCGACCTACGAGCAGTACTTC. As protein: CASSQALQATYEQYF.

This clone came up once. The chain couples TRBV6-5 to TRBJ1-2; no definite D call. Per germline, CDR1 MNHEY and CDR2 SVGAGI. The CDR3 loop spans 13 amino acids. Trimming cost V 7 bases and J 4 bases, with 13 bases left between them. The DNA for the CDR3 is TGTGCCAGCAATTTTCATTCGGGCTATGGCTACACCTTC. This codes for CASNFHSGYGYTF.

The V and J genes are TRBV30 and TRBJ2-3, with 9 bases identical to TRBD2. CDR1 and CDR2 from the germline V gene are GTSNPN and SVGIG (reference sequence). V lost 0 bases to trimming and J lost 4 bases; unmatched junction nucleotides: 8. CDR3 length: 16 amino acids. The CDR3 DNA sequence: TGTGCCTGGAGTGTCGGGAATAGCGGGGGACCAGATACGCAGTATTTT. Protein sequence: CAWSVGNSGGPDTQYF. Full variable domain (rest looked up from reference TRBV30 and TRBJ2-3): SQTIHQWPATLVQPVGSPLSLECTVEGTSNPNLYWYRQAAGRGLQLLFYSVGIGQISSEVPQNLSASRPQDRQFILSSKKLLLSDSGFYLCAWSVGNSGGPDTQYFGPGTRLTVL.

Points on this clone: Within the sample, other DNA sequences also encode this same CDR3. The rearrangement joins TRBV19 to TRBJ2-7, with D possibly TRBD1 on 6 matching bases. Germline CDR1 reads LNHDA; CDR2 reads SQIVND (reference sequence). V was shortened by 4 bases and J by 3 bases, with 10 bases between the two germline ends. CDR3 length equals 13 residues. CDR3: CASSKEQGYEQYF. CDR3 bases: TGTGCCAGTAGTAAGGAACAGGGCTACGAGCAGTACTTC.

This rearrangement joins TRBV4-3 to TRBJ1-1; the D is unclear. With 0 bases removed from V and 6 bases from J, the gap between germline ends came to 8 bases. The CDR3 loop spans 13 amino acids. Per germline, CDR1 LGHNA and CDR2 YSLEER. The CDR3 DNA follows: TGCGCCAGCAGCCAAGAGGGAGGCGCTGAAGCTTTCTTT. Protein: CASSQEGGAEAFF.

The chain uses TRBV18 and TRBJ1-6; a weak D match, TRBD1 (5 bases). Germline values: CDR1 KGHSH, CDR2 LQKENI. CDR3 length: 15 amino acids. Trimming removed 4 bases from V and 11 bases from J, with 18 bases in between. The CDR3 bases are TGTGCCAGCTCACAGGCGGGTCCGGGGGGGACACCCCTCCACTTT. This gives the protein CASSQAGPGGTPLHF.

This clone was picked up one time. The chain links TRBV5-1 to TRBJ2-1; tentatively, D is TRBD2 (5 bases). The CDR3 totals 16 residues. Trimming cost V 4 bases and J 0 bases, with 14 bases left between them. Germline V gives CDR1 SGHRS, CDR2 YFSETQ. For the CDR3, the DNA is TGCGCCAGCAGCATTCGGAGCGGAGCCTCCTACAATGAGCAGTTCTTC. Its translation: CASSIRSGASYNEQFF.

The count of this clone is one. The V call is TRBV3-1 (or the pseudogene TRBV3-2), the J call TRBJ1-1; TRBD1 might be the D (5 bases). V lost 7 bases and J lost 0, with 12 bases in between. In germline, CDR1 is LGHDT, CDR2 YNNKEL (reference sequence). The CDR3 runs to 14 residues. CDR3 DNA sequence: TGTGCCAGCACCCCCGGACATTTGAACACTGAAGCTTTCTTT. Its translation is CASTPGHLNTEAFF.